The 18 T cell receptor beta chains reported below all come from one sample, sequenced in a study of OX40 agonist ivuxolimab in advanced cancers. Profiling relied on immunoSEQ multiplex PCR, and the TCRdb table lists in-frame clones only, not all of them. This table holds 35,000 to 55,000 clones, approximately 88% found once. Material: CD4+ or CD8+ T cells sorted from blood, obtained in a trial of the OX40 agonist ivuxolimab. These receptors were taken from an adult with an advanced solid tumor such as melanoma, head and neck, liver or kidney cancer.

The rearrangement uses TRBV10-1 and TRBJ2-5, with 10 bases matching TRBD2. The CDR3 sequence is 17 residues long. Per the germline V gene, CDR1 is WNHNN and CDR2 is SYGVQD (reference sequence). V was pared by 1 base and J by 5 bases, with 10 bases of the junction left unmatched. As DNA, the CDR3 is TGCGCCAGCAGTGAGTGGTCTAGCGGGAGTCTTTGGGAGACCCAGTACTTC. This codes for CASSEWSSGSLWETQYF.

The genes are TRBV27 and TRBJ2-3; D gene unclear. The germline V and J ends were trimmed by 1 base and 5 bases, with 13 bases remaining between them. Germline V gene sequence: CDR1 MNHEY, CDR2 SMNVEV (reference sequence). CDR3 length: 15 residues. CDR3 residues: CASSLLRTAIDTQYF. In DNA form, the CDR3 reads TGTGCCAGCAGTTTATTGCGGACGGCGATAGATACGCAGTATTTT.

The chain has TRBV11-3 and TRBJ2-7; unclear D gene. V was clipped by 5 bases and J by 5 bases, with 7 bases between them. The CDR3 contains 11 residues. Germline V gene data show CDR1 as SGHNT and CDR2 as YENEEA. The CDR3 bases are TGTGCCAGCAGCGCCCTAAACGAGCAGTACTTC. Protein sequence: CASSALNEQYF.

The table lists this clone with a few counts. This sequence joins TRBV11-1 and TRBJ1-5, with 7 positions matching TRBD1. Germline values: CDR1 SGHAT, CDR2 FQDESV (reference sequence). The length of the CDR3 is 14 residues. After removal of 4 bases from V and 7 bases from J, the junction contained 7 bases not matched to a gene. CDR3 residues: CASSSGGTGQPQHF. CDR3 sequence (DNA): TGTGCCAGCAGCTCAGGGGGGACGGGACAGCCCCAGCATTTT.

This clone turned up a few times. The V gene is TRBV11-3, the J gene TRBJ2-7, with 7 bases matching TRBD2. This CDR3 has 16 amino acids. From germline, CDR1 is SGHNT and CDR2 YENEEA. The J segment lost 5 bases and the V segment lost 5 bases, leaving 15 bases of the junction unmatched. The CDR3 nucleotides are TGTGCCAGCAGCCCCCCGCCCCGGGGGAGGGTCGACGAGCAGTACTTC. This translates into CASSPPPRGRVDEQYF.

This sequence joins TRBV7-6 and TRBJ2-3; either TRBD1 or TRBD2 may supply D (5 bases each). V was cut by 5 bases and J by 3 bases, with 12 bases left in between. The CDR3 is 14 residues long. The germline CDR1 and CDR2 sequences are SGHVS and FNYEAQ. This CDR3 is CASSPSGGTDTQYF. CDR3 nucleotides: TGTGCCAGCAGCCCCTCTGGGGGAACAGATACGCAGTATTTT.

The V and J genes are TRBV5-6 and TRBJ2-2; D may be TRBD2 (6 bases). Germline CDR1 and CDR2: SGHDT and YYEEEE. CDR3 length: 16 residues. The V and J ends lost 4 bases and 3 bases respectively, with 16 bases between them. Written as DNA, the CDR3 is TGTGCCAGCAGCCAACATGGACTATACTACACCGGGGAGCTGTTTTTT. Translating gives CASSQHGLYYTGELFF.

This clone was seen a handful of times. The rearrangement links TRBV19 to TRBJ1-1, with unresolved D. CDR1 and CDR2 (germline): LNHDA, SQIVND (reference sequence). The CDR3 covers 14 residues. V lost 2 bases, J lost 4 bases, and 11 bases lay in between. The CDR3 DNA reads TGTGCCAGTAGTATAACAGATTCGCCCACTGAAGCTTTCTTT. It yields the protein CASSITDSPTEAFF.

This clone came up a few times. V and J are TRBV28 and TRBJ2-5, with a possible D match to TRBD2 (6 bases). CDR3 length: 16 amino acids. Germline V lookup: CDR1 MDHEN, CDR2 SYDVKM. Trimming left V 3 bases short and J 3 bases short, with 17 bases between. CDR3: CASSFPPGVRKETQYF. Here the CDR3 DNA reads TGTGCCAGCAGTTTTCCCCCGGGAGTAAGGAAAGAGACCCAGTACTTC.

This rearrangement joins TRBV11-3 to TRBJ1-1; 8 positions match TRBD1. The CDR3 spans 15 residues. CDR1 and CDR2 (germline): SGHNT, YENEEA. V lost 3 bases to trimming and J lost 4 bases; unmatched junction nucleotides: 7. In DNA, the CDR3 is TGTGCCAGCAGCTTCATTTTGGACAGGGCCACTGAAGCTTTCTTT. Protein sequence: CASSFILDRATEAFF.

This chain uses TRBV28 with TRBJ1-2; 9 nucleotides match TRBD1. The CDR3 spans 16 residues. Germline assignment: CDR1 MDHEN and CDR2 SYDVKM. V trimming: 5 bases; J trimming: 5 bases; junction bases outside the gene matches: 12. CDR3 region: CASSGEPPGQGYGYTF. DNA for the CDR3: TGTGCCAGCAGTGGGGAACCTCCGGGACAGGGATATGGCTACACCTTC.

This clone is a singleton in its sample. The V gene is TRBV18, the J gene TRBJ1-4; 7 bases are shared with TRBD1. The CDR3 sequence is 15 residues long. V lost 3 bases and J lost 3; bases outside the gene matches: 4. Germline-derived CDR1 and CDR2 are KGHSH and LQKENI. CDR3 protein: CASSPWDRPNEKLFF. The CDR3 DNA reads TGTGCCAGCTCACCGTGGGACAGACCTAATGAAAAACTGTTTTTT.

The chain has TRBV6-5 and TRBJ1-1, with a tentative D call TRBD1 (5 bases). This CDR3 is 13 amino acids long. With 6 bases removed from V and 0 bases from J, the gap between germline ends came to 8 bases. Germline lookup yields CDR1 MNHEY and CDR2 SVGAGI. The CDR3 region is CASRGTVNTEAFF. The CDR3 bases are TGTGCCAGCAGAGGGACCGTGAACACTGAAGCTTTCTTT.

The J gene is TRBJ2-5, the V gene TRBV29-1; D call uncertain. Germline assignment: CDR1 SQVTM and CDR2 ANQGSEA. CDR3 length: 13 amino acids. V was trimmed by 3 bases and J by 2 bases, leaving 10 bases between them. The CDR3 DNA reads TGCAGCGTTGACAGGCTGGGGCAAGAGACCCAGTACTTC. It translates to CSVDRLGQETQYF.

The rearrangement uses TRBV7-6 and TRBJ2-2; 7 nucleotides agree with TRBD1. The germline CDR1 and CDR2 sequences are SGHVS and FNYEAQ. Trimming cost V 3 bases and J 3 bases; bases outside gene matches: 4. The CDR3 length is 15 residues. The CDR3 DNA follows: TGTGCCAGCAGCTTCTGGCAGGGGGACACCGGGGAGCTGTTTTTT. It yields the protein CASSFWQGDTGELFF.

V is TRBV19 and J is TRBJ1-1; D unresolved. The CDR3 is 13 residues long. Per the germline V gene, CDR1 is LNHDA and CDR2 is SQIVND (reference sequence). Trimming stripped 9 bases from V and 0 bases from J, with 11 bases between. For the CDR3, the DNA is TGTGCCAGCTCTCTCGGGATGAACACTGAAGCTTTCTTT. Amino acids: CASSLGMNTEAFF. Full variable domain (rest looked up from reference TRBV19 and TRBJ1-1): DGGITQSPKYLFRKEGQNVTLSCEQNLNHDAMYWYRQDPGQGLRLIYYSQIVNDFQKGDIAEGYSVSREKKESFPLTVTSAQKNPTAFYLCASSLGMNTEAFFGQGTRLTVV.

The gene calls are TRBV28 and TRBJ1-1; D possibly corresponds to TRBD1 (6 bases). CDR3 length equals 14 residues. The germline V and J ends were trimmed by 3 bases and 8 bases, with 16 bases remaining between them. CDR1 is MDHEN, CDR2 SYDVKM, per germline. For the CDR3, the DNA is TGTGCCAGCAGTTTCCGGGCAGGGGCAGGGGAAGCTTTCTTT. The encoded protein is CASSFRAGAGEAFF.

The V gene is TRBV15, the J gene TRBJ2-3; D may be TRBD1 (5 bases). Trimming stripped 0 bases from V and 1 base from J, with 14 bases between. CDR1 is LNHNV and CDR2 is YYDKDF in the germline V gene (reference sequence). This CDR3 is built from 17 residues. This CDR3 is CATSRDYYRPGTDTQYF. In DNA form, the CDR3 reads TGTGCCACCAGCAGAGATTATTACAGGCCAGGCACAGATACGCAGTATTTT.